These 13 T cell receptor beta chains originate from one sample sequenced in a study of persistence of HIV-infected CD4 T cells. Anti-CD3/anti-CD28 beads served as a nonspecific positive control stimulus. Sorting of responding CD4+ T cells relied on upregulated CD40 ligand together with CD69. The libraries were made with immunoSEQ version 4 in survey mode. Here immunoSEQ multiplex PCR was the method, and the copy in TCRdb shows in-frame clones only, minus some. The table lists about 45,000 clones, 85% to 90% of them singletons, with 3.3% in the top ten. Their antigens are not known. The starting material was CD4+ T cells sorted from PBMCs after approximately 19-hour stimulation, obtained from a patient who received antiretroviral therapy. Receptors originate from an adult woman with HIV who was CMV-seropositive.

The chain carries TRBV9 and TRBJ2-3, with a possible D match to TRBD2 (5 bases). There are 13 residues in the CDR3. V lost 4 bases to trimming and J lost 6 bases, with 12 bases between them. CDR1 and CDR2 from the germline V gene are SGDLS and YYNGEE. The CDR3 loop reads CASSSRIADTQYF. In nucleotides, the CDR3 is TGTGCCAGCAGCTCGAGAATAGCGGATACGCAGTATTTT.

The V and J genes are TRBV4-1 and TRBJ2-2; 7 bases match TRBD1. The CDR3 sequence is 17 residues long. CDR1 and CDR2 from the germline V gene are MGHRA and YSYEKL. After removal of 3 bases from V and 4 bases from J, the junction contained 11 bases not matched to a gene. The CDR3 sequence is CASSHPSRGRSTGELFF. In DNA, the CDR3 is TGCGCCAGCAGCCATCCCAGTAGGGGGCGCAGCACCGGGGAGCTGTTTTTT.

V is TRBV13 and J is TRBJ2-1, with a tentative D call TRBD2 (6 bases). CDR1 is PRHDT, CDR2 FYEKMQ, per germline (reference sequence). The CDR3 consists of 13 residues. Trimming removed 8 bases from V and 2 bases from J, with 10 bases in between. The CDR3 loop reads CASGWGAYNEQFF. CDR3 coding DNA: TGTGCCAGCGGCTGGGGGGCCTACAATGAGCAGTTCTTC.

In nucleotides, the CDR3 is TGTGCCACCAGCTCGGCAGGGGGCACGGGTGAAAAACTGTTTTTT. Residues: CATSSAGGTGEKLFF. The genes are TRBV15 and TRBJ1-4; 8 nucleotides line up with TRBD1. V dropped 5 bases and J dropped 7; count of bases not matched to a gene: 9. Germline CDR1 is LNHNV and CDR2 is YYDKDF (reference sequence). The CDR3 runs 15 residues.

The rearrangement joins TRBV7-2 to TRBJ1-1, with a possible D match to TRBD1 (5 bases). This CDR3 comprises 14 residues. V gave up 0 bases and J gave up 7 bases, with 12 bases separating them. The germline V gene encodes CDR1 SGHTA and CDR2 FQGNSA. CDR3 amino acids: CASSLAQGFGEAFF. The DNA of the CDR3 is TGTGCCAGCAGCTTAGCCCAGGGTTTTGGTGAAGCTTTCTTT.

V is TRBV11-3 and J is TRBJ2-1; D possibly corresponds to TRBD1 (5 bases). Deletions cut 0 bases from V and 8 bases from J, with 17 bases between. Germline CDR1 is SGHNT and CDR2 is YENEEA. This CDR3 contains 16 residues. CDR3 bases: TGTGCCAGCAGCTTAGATCCAGGCAGGGCCGTCCATGAGCAGTTCTTC. This translates into CASSLDPGRAVHEQFF.

The genes are TRBV28 and TRBJ1-4; no clear D gene. CDR1 and CDR2 from the germline V gene are MDHEN and SYDVKM. This CDR3 region has 16 residues. Trimming stripped 3 bases from V and 5 bases from J, with 16 bases between. CDR3: CASSFLKFGENEKLFF. CDR3 nucleotides: TGTGCCAGCAGTTTTCTTAAGTTTGGTGAAAATGAAAAACTGTTTTTT.

The chain employs TRBV7-2 and TRBJ1-3; D remains unclear. This CDR3 comprises 14 residues. Germline CDR1 and CDR2: SGHTA and FQGNSA. Trimming took 5 bases from V and 0 from J, leaving 8 bases between them. CDR3 sequence: CASSKGISGNTIYF. The CDR3, as DNA: TGTGCCAGCAGCAAAGGGATCTCTGGAAACACCATATATTTT.

The chain carries TRBV2 and TRBJ1-2; D gene unclear. In germline, CDR1 is SNHLY, CDR2 FYNNEI. V lost 5 bases and J 8 bases, leaving 9 bases between the germline ends. The CDR3 is 11 residues long. The CDR3 DNA follows: TGTGCCAGCAGTCCACCAAAAGGCTACACCTTC. Encoded protein: CASSPPKGYTF. Filled out from reference TRBV2 and TRBJ1-2, the complete variable domain reads EPEVTQTPSHQVTQMGQEVILRCVPISNHLYFYWYRQILGQKVEFLVSFYNNEISEKSEIFDDQFSVERPDGSNFTLKIRSTKLEDSAMYFCASSPPKGYTFGSGTRLTVV.

This chain links TRBV5-1 with TRBJ2-2; TRBD1 or TRBD2 may be the D gene (5 bases each). Germline V lookup: CDR1 SGHRS, CDR2 YFSETQ. Trimming cost V 4 bases and J 2 bases, with 15 bases left between them. The CDR3 contains 16 residues. The CDR3 loop reads CASSTGPGANTGELFF. The CDR3 DNA is TGCGCCAGCAGCACGGGGCCCGGAGCTAACACCGGGGAGCTGTTTTTT.

V and J are TRBV6-5 and TRBJ1-5, with a tentative D call TRBD1 (6 bases). V was pared by 7 bases and J by 2 bases, with 15 bases between. Germline CDR1 reads MNHEY; CDR2 reads SVGAGI. This CDR3 has 15 amino acids. This CDR3 reads CASTPGTIGNQPQHF. As DNA, the CDR3 is TGTGCCAGCACCCCTGGGACAATCGGCAATCAGCCCCAGCATTTT.

CDR3 nucleotides: TGTGCCAGCCGGCCGGGGATCGGCTATGGCTACACCTTC. Protein sequence: CASRPGIGYGYTF. This sequence joins TRBV2 and TRBJ1-2; D gene uncertain. V was pared by 8 bases and J by 4 bases, with 14 bases between. This CDR3 is 13 amino acids long. Germline CDR1 SNHLY, CDR2 FYNNEI. The full variable domain, rest sourced from reference TRBV2 and TRBJ1-2, is EPEVTQTPSHQVTQMGQEVILRCVPISNHLYFYWYRQILGQKVEFLVSFYNNEISEKSEIFDDQFSVERPDGSNFTLKIRSTKLEDSAMYFCASRPGIGYGYTFGSGTRLTVV.

J is TRBJ2-1 and V is TRBV28; 7 nucleotides align to TRBD2. With V trimmed by 2 bases and J by 0 bases, 7 bases remained unmatched. Germline V gene lookup returns CDR1 MDHEN and CDR2 SYDVKM. This CDR3 is built from 17 residues. The CDR3: CASSLGTTYISYNEQFF. The CDR3 DNA reads as TGTGCCAGCAGTTTAGGGACTACCTATATCTCCTACAATGAGCAGTTCTTC.